The present entry profiles one TCR beta chain with its context. What it binds is not known. The germline V and J ends were trimmed by 0 bases and 4 bases, with 4 bases remaining between them. The CDR3 loop spans 13 amino acids. The germline gives CDR1 MNHEY, CDR2 SMNVEV (reference sequence). Data came from immunoSEQ multiplex PCR; TCRdb stores just in-frame clones and leaves some out. The table lists over 50,000 clones, approximately 85% of them singletons, with about 27% in the top ten. These data are taken from a study of T cell responses to AZD1222 COVID-19 vaccine. Whole-study findings and limits: Baseline seropositivity characterized only a handful of AZD1222 recipients. Reports indicate that nearly half of spike-specific TCRs are directed at unmutated variant regions.

V and J are TRBV27 and TRBJ1-5; no definite D call. The input for sequencing was peripheral blood, taken 28 days after the second AZD1222 dose. This TCR was recovered from an adult who received the AZD1222 COVID-19 vaccine. This CDR3 is CASSLSGNQPQHF. In DNA form, the CDR3 reads TGTGCCAGCAGTTTATCGGGGAATCAGCCCCAGCATTTT.